A selection of T cell receptor beta chains follows, all from one sample in a study of shared clonotypes between healthy human individuals. TCRdb's copy holds only in-frame clones and misses some; the assay was immunoSEQ multiplex PCR. The sample lists 1,400,000 or so clones, approximately 98.5% occurring once. Sample: naive CD4+ T cells sorted from blood. These receptors came from a man aged 30-40 years in good health. Both conserved end residues are part of each CDR3. Each record gives: J gene, clone size, V gene, CDR3 protein. Not every row has a clone size; where given, it reads once, few, many or a size class.

TRBJ2-2 . TRBV28 CASSLYMFGLAGEGNTGELFF
TRBJ2-7 . TRBV11-3 CASSLKGNSYEQYF
TRBJ2-7 . TRBV28 CASSPQSGAYEQYF
TRBJ2-5 . TRBV5-1 CASSENEETQYF
TRBJ2-7 . TRBV6-6 CASNHRTGGYYEQYF
TRBJ2-1 . TRBV29-1 CSVDGNYNEQFF
TRBJ1-3 . TRBV4-1 CASSQGNRGAGNTIYF
TRBJ2-7 . TRBV7-6 CASSLASVDEQYF
TRBJ2-1 . TRBV9 CASSVGGLAGGEQFF
TRBJ2-6 . TRBV16 CASSRTGEGANVLTF
TRBJ1-1 . TRBV10-2 CASSEPSRGEAFF
TRBJ1-2 . TRBV18 CASSPLLDRGIGYTF
TRBJ2-6 . TRBV19 CASSSGANVLTF
TRBJ2-1 . TRBV5-5 CASSLVQEVNHEQFF
TRBJ2-5 . TRBV7-6 CASSVLGRTAISQETQYF
TRBJ2-2 . TRBV9 CASSRAGGLDGELFF
TRBJ2-7 . TRBV7-8 CASSFMTKAYEQYF
TRBJ2-2 . TRBV5-5 CASSPKIRTGAANTGELFF
TRBJ2-1 . TRBV7-2 CASRLAGQDNEQFF
TRBJ2-7 once TRBV10-3 CAISEFRSSYEQYF
TRBJ2-2 . TRBV5-1 CASSLGQGNTGELFF
TRBJ2-1 . TRBV9 CASSAGGARINEQFF
TRBJ1-2 . TRBV7-9 CASSLPGHIYGYTF
TRBJ2-1 . TRBV5-1 CASSLERRGYNEQFF
TRBJ2-1 . TRBV19 CASSIGAGGLFGQFF
TRBJ2-5 . TRBV5-1 CASSKGQGWRETQYF
TRBJ2-7 . TRBV18 CASSTGPSYEQYF
TRBJ2-5 . TRBV5-1 CASSLASGTETQYF
TRBJ2-5 . TRBV5-1 CASSLGEDGTGYQETQYF
TRBJ2-3 . TRBV5-1 CASSPEIAQGRTDTQYF
TRBJ1-2 . TRBV5-4 CASSSPRDSNYGYTF
TRBJ2-2 . TRBV6-5 CASSRTSNTGELFF
TRBJ1-1 . TRBV28 CASSLTGYAFF
TRBJ2-7 . TRBV7-2 CASSLVTSGRYEQYF
TRBJ2-7 . TRBV25-1 CASSEYGWTGGEQYF
TRBJ2-7 . TRBV2 CASSGRAPYEQYF
TRBJ2-3 once TRBV1 CTSSQTWREASDTQYF
TRBJ2-7 . TRBV27 CASKWTGPSYEQYF
TRBJ2-2 . TRBV10-2 CASRIEQNTGELFF
TRBJ2-1 . TRBV9 CASSVTGTTNEQFF
TRBJ2-7 . TRBV6-1 CASRRPGLDSYEQYF
TRBJ2-5 . TRBV2 CASSDDRAGQETQYF